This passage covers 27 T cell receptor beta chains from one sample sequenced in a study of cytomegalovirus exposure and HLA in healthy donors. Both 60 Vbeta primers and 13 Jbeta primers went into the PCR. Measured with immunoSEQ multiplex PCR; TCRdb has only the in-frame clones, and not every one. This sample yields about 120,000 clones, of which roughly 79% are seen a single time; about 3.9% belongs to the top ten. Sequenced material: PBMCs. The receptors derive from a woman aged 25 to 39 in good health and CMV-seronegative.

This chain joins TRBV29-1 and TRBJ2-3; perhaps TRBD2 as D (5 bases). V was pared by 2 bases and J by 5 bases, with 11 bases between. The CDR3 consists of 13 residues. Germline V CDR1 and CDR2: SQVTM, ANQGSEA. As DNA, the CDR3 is TGCAGCGTTGAATTGGCCCGGGGAGATACGCAGTATTTT. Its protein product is CSVELARGDTQYF.

The CDR3 DNA follows: TGTGCCAGTTACCCGACAGGGGTCGGAAACTATGGCTACACCTTC. It codes for CASYPTGVGNYGYTF. The chain has TRBV19 and TRBJ1-2; 8 bases align to TRBD1. The germline CDR1 and CDR2 sequences are LNHDA and SQIVND (reference sequence). J lost 2 bases, V lost 8 bases, and 10 bases had no gene match. This CDR3 has 15 amino acids.

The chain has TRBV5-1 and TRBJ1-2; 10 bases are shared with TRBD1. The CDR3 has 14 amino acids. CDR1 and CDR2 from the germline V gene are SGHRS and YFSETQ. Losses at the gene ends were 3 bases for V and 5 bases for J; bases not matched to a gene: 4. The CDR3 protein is CASSSGTGEYGYTF. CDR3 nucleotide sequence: TGCGCCAGCAGCTCAGGGACAGGGGAATATGGCTACACCTTC. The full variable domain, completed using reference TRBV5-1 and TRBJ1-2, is KAGVTQTPRYLIKTRGQQVTLSCSPISGHRSVSWYQQTPGQGLQFLFEYFSETQRNKGNFPGRFSGRQFSNSRSEMNVSTLELGDSALYLCASSSGTGEYGYTFGSGTRLTVV.

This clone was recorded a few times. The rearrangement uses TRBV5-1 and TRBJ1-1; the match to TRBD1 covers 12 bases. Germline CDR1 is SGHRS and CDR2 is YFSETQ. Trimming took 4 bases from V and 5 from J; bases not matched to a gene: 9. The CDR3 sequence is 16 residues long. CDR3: CASSRGQGALRTEAFF. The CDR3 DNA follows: TGCGCCAGCAGCCGGGGACAGGGGGCTTTAAGGACTGAAGCTTTCTTT.

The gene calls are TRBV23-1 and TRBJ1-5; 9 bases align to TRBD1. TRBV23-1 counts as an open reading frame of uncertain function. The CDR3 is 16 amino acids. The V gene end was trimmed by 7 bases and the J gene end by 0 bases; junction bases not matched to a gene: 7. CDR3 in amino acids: CASNRDRELSNQPQHF. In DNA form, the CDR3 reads TGCGCCAGCAACCGGGACAGGGAACTTAGCAATCAGCCCCAGCATTTT.

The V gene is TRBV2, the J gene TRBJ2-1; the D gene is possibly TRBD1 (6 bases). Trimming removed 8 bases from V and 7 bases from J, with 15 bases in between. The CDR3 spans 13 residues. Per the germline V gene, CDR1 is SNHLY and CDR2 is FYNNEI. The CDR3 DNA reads TGTGCCAGCGGGCAGGGGAATAAAAATGAGCAGTTCTTC. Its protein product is CASGQGNKNEQFF.

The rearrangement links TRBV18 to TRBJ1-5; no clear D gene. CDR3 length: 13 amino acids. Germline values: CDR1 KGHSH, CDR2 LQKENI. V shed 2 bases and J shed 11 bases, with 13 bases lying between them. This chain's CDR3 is CASSPDSGGAQHF. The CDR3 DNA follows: TGTGCCAGCTCACCAGATTCGGGCGGGGCCCAGCATTTT.

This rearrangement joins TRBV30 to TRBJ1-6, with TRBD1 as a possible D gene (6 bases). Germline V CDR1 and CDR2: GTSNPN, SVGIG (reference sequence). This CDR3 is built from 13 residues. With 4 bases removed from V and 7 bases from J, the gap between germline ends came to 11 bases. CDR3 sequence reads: CAWIGTQNSPLHF. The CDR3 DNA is TGTGCCTGGATCGGGACACAAAATTCACCCCTCCACTTT.

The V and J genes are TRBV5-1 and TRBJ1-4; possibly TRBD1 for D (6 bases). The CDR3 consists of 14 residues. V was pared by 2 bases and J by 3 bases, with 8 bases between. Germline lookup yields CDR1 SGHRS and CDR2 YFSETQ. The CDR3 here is CASSLQGANEKLFF. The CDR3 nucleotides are TGCGCCAGCAGCTTACAGGGAGCTAATGAAAAACTGTTTTTT.

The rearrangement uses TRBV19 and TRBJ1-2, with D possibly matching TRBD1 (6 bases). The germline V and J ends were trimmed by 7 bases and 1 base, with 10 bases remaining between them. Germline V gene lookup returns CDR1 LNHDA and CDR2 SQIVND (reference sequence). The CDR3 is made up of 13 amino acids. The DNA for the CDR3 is TGTGCCAGTACTGGACAGAATAACTATGGCTACACCTTC. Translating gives CASTGQNNYGYTF.

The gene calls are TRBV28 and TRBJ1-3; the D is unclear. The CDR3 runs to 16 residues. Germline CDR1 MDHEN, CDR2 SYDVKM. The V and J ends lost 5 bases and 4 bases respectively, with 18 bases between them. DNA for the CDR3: TGTGCCAGCAGTGGGGTTATGGGGAGAGGCGGAAACACCATATATTTT. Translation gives CASSGVMGRGGNTIYF. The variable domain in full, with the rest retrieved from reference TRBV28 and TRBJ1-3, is DVKVTQSSRYLVKRTGEKVFLECVQDMDHENMFWYRQDPGLGLRLIYFSYDVKMKEKGDIPEGYSVSREKKERFSLILESASTNQTSMYLCASSGVMGRGGNTIYFGEGSWLTVV.

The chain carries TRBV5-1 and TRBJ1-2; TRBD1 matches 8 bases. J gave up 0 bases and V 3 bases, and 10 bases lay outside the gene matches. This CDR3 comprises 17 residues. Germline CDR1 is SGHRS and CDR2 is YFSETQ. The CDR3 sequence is CASSYRGVQGANYGYTF. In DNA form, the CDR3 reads TGCGCCAGCAGCTACAGGGGGGTCCAGGGAGCTAACTATGGCTACACCTTC.

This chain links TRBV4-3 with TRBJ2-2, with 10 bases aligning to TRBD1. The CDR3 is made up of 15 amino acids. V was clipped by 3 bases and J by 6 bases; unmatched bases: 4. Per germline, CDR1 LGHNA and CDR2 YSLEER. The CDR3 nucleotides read TGCGCCAGCAGCCATAAGGGACAGGGGTCCGGGGAGCTGTTTTTT. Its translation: CASSHKGQGSGELFF.

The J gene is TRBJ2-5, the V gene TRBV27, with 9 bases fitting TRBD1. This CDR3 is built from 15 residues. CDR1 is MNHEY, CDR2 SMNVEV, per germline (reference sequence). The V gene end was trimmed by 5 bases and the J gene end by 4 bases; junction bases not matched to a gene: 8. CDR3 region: CASSPQGTGRETQYF. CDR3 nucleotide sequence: TGTGCCAGCAGTCCCCAGGGGACAGGGAGAGAGACCCAGTACTTC.

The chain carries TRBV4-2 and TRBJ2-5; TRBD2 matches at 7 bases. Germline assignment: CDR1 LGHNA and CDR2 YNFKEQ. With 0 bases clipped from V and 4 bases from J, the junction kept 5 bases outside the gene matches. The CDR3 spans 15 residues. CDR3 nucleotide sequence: TGTGCCAGCAGCCAAGAAGCGGGAATACGAGAGACCCAGTACTTC. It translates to CASSQEAGIRETQYF.

As DNA, the CDR3 is TGTGCCAGCAGGAGGAAACCCAGTGTTGGCGAGCAGTACTTC. Translating it yields CASRRKPSVGEQYF. The chain joins TRBV28 to TRBJ2-7; no definite D call. Germline V gives CDR1 MDHEN, CDR2 SYDVKM. Trimming left V 6 bases short and J 6 bases short, with 18 bases between. The CDR3 is made up of 14 amino acids.

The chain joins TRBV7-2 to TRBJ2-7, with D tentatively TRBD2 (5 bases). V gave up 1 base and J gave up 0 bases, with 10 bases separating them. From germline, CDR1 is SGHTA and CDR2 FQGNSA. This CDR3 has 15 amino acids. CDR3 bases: TGTGCCAGCAGCTTAGATAGCGCCAGCTCCTACGAGCAGTACTTC. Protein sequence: CASSLDSASSYEQYF.

The CDR3 DNA follows: TGCGCCAGCAGTGGGCGACTAGCGGACTGCATCTACGAGCAGTACTTC. It specifies CASSGRLADCIYEQYF. The chain couples TRBV10-1 to TRBJ2-7; 9 positions match TRBD2. V lost 4 bases to trimming and J lost 3 bases; unmatched junction nucleotides: 10. Germline-derived CDR1 and CDR2 are WNHNN and SYGVQD (reference sequence). The CDR3 is made up of 16 amino acids.

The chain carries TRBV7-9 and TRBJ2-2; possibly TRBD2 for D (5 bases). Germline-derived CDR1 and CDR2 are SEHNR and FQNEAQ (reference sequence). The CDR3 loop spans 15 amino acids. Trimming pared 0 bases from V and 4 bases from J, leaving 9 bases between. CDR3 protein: CASSLAGSGTGELFF. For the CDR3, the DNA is TGTGCCAGCAGCTTAGCGGGGAGCGGCACCGGGGAGCTGTTTTTT. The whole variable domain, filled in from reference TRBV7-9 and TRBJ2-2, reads DTGVSQNPRHKITKRGQNVTFRCDPISEHNRLYWYRQTLGQGPEFLTYFQNEAQLEKSRLLSDRFSAERPKGSFSTLEIQRTEQGDSAMYLCASSLAGSGTGELFFGEGSRLTVL.

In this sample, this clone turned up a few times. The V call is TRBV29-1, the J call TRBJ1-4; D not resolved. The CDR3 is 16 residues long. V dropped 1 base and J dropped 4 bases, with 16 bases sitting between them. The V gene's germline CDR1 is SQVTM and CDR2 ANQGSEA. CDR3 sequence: CSVEGLTGESNEKLFF. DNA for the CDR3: TGCAGCGTTGAAGGATTAACTGGGGAGAGTAATGAAAAACTGTTTTTT. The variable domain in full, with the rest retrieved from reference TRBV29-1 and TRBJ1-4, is SAVISQKPSRDICQRGTSLTIQCQVDSQVTMMFWYRQQPGQSLTLIATANQGSEATYESGFVIDKFPISRPNLTFSTLTVSNMSPEDSSIYLCSVEGLTGESNEKLFFGSGTQLSVL.

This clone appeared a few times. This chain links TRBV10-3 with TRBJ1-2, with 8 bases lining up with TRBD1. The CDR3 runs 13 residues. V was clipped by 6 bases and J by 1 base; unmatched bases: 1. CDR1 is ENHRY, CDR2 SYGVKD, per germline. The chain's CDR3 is CAIRGQVNYGYTF. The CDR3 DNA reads TGTGCCATCAGGGGACAGGTTAACTATGGCTACACCTTC.

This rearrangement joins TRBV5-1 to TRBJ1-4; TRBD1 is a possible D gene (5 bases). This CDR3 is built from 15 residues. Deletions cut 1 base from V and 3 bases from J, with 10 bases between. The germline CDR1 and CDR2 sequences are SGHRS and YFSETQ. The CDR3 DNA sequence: TGCGCCAGCAGCTTGTCGGGGGAGGCTAATGAAAAACTGTTTTTT. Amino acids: CASSLSGEANEKLFF.

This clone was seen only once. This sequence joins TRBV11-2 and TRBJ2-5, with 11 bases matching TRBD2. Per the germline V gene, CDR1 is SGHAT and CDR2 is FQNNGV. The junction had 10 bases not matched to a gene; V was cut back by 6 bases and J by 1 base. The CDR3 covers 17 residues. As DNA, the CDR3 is TGTGCCAGCAGAAAAGGGGGGGGGACTAGCGGCCAAGAGACCCAGTACTTC. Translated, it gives CASRKGGGTSGQETQYF.

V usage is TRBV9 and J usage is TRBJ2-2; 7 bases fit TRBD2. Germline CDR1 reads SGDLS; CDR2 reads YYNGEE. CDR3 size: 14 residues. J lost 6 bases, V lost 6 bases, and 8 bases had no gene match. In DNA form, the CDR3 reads TGTGCCAGCACCGCCGGGGGGAAAGCCGGGGAGCTGTTTTTT. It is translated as CASTAGGKAGELFF.

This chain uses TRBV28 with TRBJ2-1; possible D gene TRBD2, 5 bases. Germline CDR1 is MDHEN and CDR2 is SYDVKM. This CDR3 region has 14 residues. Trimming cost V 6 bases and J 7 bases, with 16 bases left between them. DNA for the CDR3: TGTGCCAGCAGATCAACCGGACTGCCGAATGAGCAGTTCTTC. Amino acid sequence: CASRSTGLPNEQFF.

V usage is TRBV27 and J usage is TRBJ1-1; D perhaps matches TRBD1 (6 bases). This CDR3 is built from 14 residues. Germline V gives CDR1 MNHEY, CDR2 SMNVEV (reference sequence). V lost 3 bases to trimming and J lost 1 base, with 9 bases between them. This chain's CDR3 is CASSFGTKNTEAFF. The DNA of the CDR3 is TGTGCCAGCAGTTTCGGGACAAAGAACACTGAAGCTTTCTTT.

CDR3 region: CASSSQVYQETQYF. DNA of the CDR3: TGTGCCAGCAGCTCCCAGGTGTACCAAGAGACCCAGTACTTC. V and J are TRBV7-9 and TRBJ2-5; D is unresolved. The CDR3 loop spans 14 amino acids. V lost 4 bases and J lost 0, with 9 bases in between. The V gene's germline CDR1 is SEHNR and CDR2 FQNEAQ (reference sequence).